A selection of T cell receptor beta chains follows, all from one sample in a study of vaccination effects on CD4 cells after COVID-19. Repertoires were generated with immunoSEQ multiplex PCR, while TCRdb's copy carries only in-frame clones and drops some. The table includes about 21,000 clones, under 85% detected once. For these TCRs, the target antigens are not known. Sequencing was performed on CD4+ T cells from PBMCs cultured with HCoV-NL63 spike peptides, taken before COVID-19 vaccination. Receptor source: a human donor who received a COVID-19 vaccine. The CDR3 runs from the conserved cysteine through the conserved F or W. A D gene is named only where the DNA matches it firmly. Clone size, where shown, is once, few, many, or a class for clones that have expanded.

>TRBJ2-1|-|TRBV5-1|16|-
CASSFGGGKSRNEQFF
TGCGCCAGCAGCTTCGGAGGGGGGAAAAGCAGGAATGAGCAGTTCTTC
>TRBJ1-2|few|TRBV5-1|12|-
CASSSGFDSWTF
TGCGCCAGCAGTTCGGGGTTCGATTCCTGGACCTTC
>TRBJ2-7|-|TRBV25-1|14|-
CASVSETSSYEQYF
TGTGCCAGCGTGTCGGAGACCAGCTCCTACGAGCAGTACTTC
>TRBJ2-3|-|TRBV5-1|14|TRBD1
CASSLQGSRDTQYF
TGCGCCAGCAGCTTACAGGGGTCAAGAGATACGCAGTATTTT
>TRBJ2-7|-|TRBV9|14|-
CASSVGGRAYEQYF
TGTGCCAGCAGCGTAGGGGGCCGGGCCTACGAGCAGTACTTC
>TRBJ2-1|-|TRBV7-9|17|TRBD2
CASSPPSGRSSYNEQFF
TGTGCCAGCAGCCCCCCTAGCGGGCGGAGCTCCTACAATGAGCAGTTCTTC
>TRBJ1-4|-|TRBV28|15|TRBD1
CASYGTGGAGEKLFF
TGTGCCAGCTACGGGACAGGGGGCGCAGGTGAAAAACTGTTTTTT
>TRBJ2-4|-|TRBV6-5|16|-
CASSSRQMIAKNIQYF
TGTGCCAGCAGTTCCAGGCAGATGATAGCCAAAAACATTCAGTACTTC
>TRBJ2-3|once|TRBV19|14|-
CASSIGQAADTQYF
TGTGCCAGTAGTATTGGGCAGGCAGCAGATACGCAGTATTTT
>TRBJ2-2|few|TRBV7-2|16|TRBD2
CASSPVAGAITGELFF
TGTGCCAGCAGCCCAGTAGCGGGGGCCATCACCGGGGAGCTGTTTTTT
>TRBJ2-7|-|TRBV5-1|16|-
CASSLGTSLSSYEQYF
TGCGCCAGCAGCTTGGGTACTTCATTGAGCTCCTACGAGCAGTACTTC
>TRBJ2-1|-|TRBV5-6|15|TRBD1
CASSWGQGVYNEQFF
TGTGCCAGCAGCTGGGGACAGGGTGTCTACAATGAGCAGTTCTTC